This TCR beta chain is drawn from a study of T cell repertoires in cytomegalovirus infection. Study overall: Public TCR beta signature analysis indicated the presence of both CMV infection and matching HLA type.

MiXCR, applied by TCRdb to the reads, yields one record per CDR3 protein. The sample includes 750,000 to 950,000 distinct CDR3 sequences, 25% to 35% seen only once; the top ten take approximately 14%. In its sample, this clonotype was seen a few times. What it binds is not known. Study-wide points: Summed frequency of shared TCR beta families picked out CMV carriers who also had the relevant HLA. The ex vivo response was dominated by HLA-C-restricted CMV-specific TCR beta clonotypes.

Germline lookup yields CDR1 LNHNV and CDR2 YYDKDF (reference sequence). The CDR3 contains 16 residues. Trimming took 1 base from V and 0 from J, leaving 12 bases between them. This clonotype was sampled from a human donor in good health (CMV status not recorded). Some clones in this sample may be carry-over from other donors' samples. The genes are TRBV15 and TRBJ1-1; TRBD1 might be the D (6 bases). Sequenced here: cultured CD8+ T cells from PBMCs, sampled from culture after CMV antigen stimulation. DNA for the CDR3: TGTGCCACCAGCAGAGGGGGGGGCGGGGTGAACACTGAAGCTTTCTTT. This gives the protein CATSRGGGGVNTEAFF. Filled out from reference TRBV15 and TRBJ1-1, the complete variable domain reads DAMVIQNPRYQVTQFGKPVTLSCSQTLNHNVMYWYQQKSSQAPKLLFHYYDKDFNNEADTPDNFQSRRPNTSFCFLDIRSPGLGDTAMYLCATSRGGGGVNTEAFFGQGTRLTVV.